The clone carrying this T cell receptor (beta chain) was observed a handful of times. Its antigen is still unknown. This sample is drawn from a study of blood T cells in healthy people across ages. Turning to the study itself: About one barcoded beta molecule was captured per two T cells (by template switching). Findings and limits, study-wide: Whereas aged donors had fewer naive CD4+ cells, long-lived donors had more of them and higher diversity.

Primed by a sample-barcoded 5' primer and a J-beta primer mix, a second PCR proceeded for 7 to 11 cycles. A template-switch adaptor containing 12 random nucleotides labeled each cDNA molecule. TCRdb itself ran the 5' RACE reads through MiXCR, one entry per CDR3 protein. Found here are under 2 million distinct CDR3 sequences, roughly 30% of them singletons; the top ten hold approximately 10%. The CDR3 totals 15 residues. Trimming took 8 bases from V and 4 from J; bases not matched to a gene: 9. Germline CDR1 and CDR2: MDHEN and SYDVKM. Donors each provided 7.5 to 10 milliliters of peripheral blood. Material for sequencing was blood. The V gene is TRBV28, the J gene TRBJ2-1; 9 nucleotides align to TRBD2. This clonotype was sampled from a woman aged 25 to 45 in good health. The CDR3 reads CASRLAGTNYNEQFF. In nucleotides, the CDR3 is TGTGCCAGCCGTCTAGCGGGAACTAATTACAATGAGCAGTTCTTC.